The clone carrying this T cell receptor beta chain has ten or more counts. Trimming took 5 bases from V and 3 from J, leaving 14 bases between them. The germline V gene has CDR1 LNHDA and CDR2 SQIVND (reference sequence). The CDR3 extends over 14 amino acids. Based on clinical symptoms, serum thyroxine and TRAb, thyroid ultrasound and orbital computed tomography, diagnoses were reached. This sample stems from a study of T cells in Graves' hyperthyroidism and ophthalmopathy. Researchers amplified the TCR beta CDR3 regions from RNA transcripts. In the first-round RT-PCR of the TCR CDR3, the HTBI primer set was used. Each CDR3 protein is one row after TCRdb ran MiXCR on the multiplex PCR reads. Seen here are around 800,000 distinct CDR3 sequences, 38% observed once, and the top ten hold 8% to 9%.

This sequence originates from a man younger than 35 with Graves' hyperthyroidism. The chain combines TRBV19 with TRBJ2-7; D might be TRBD1 (7 bases). The sample taken for sequencing was blood. CDR3 sequence (DNA): TGTGCCAGTAGTTTCACAGGGGAGGTCTACGAGCAGTACTTC. Its translation: CASSFTGEVYEQYF. Drawing the rest from reference TRBV19 and TRBJ2-7, the complete variable domain is DGGITQSPKYLFRKEGQNVTLSCEQNLNHDAMYWYRQDPGQGLRLIYYSQIVNDFQKGDIAEGYSVSREKKESFPLTVTSAQKNPTAFYLCASSFTGEVYEQYFGPGTRLTVT.